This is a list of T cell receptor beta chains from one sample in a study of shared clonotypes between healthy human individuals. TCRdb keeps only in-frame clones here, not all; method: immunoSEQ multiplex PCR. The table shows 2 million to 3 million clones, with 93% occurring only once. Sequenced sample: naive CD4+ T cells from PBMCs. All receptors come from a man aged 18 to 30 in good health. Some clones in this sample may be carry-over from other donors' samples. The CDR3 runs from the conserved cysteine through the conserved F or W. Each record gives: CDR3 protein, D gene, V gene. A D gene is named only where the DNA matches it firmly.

CASSFPGTGRAFF TRBD1 TRBV28
CASSYREVTEAFF - TRBV19
CASSLVPVRGFGADTQYF - TRBV7-2
CSARERGEAFF - TRBV20-1
CASSLDLAAFRSYEQYF TRBD2 TRBV5-1
CASSSKIGETEAFF - TRBV6-6
CASSSAGGAEAFF - TRBV7-9
CASRGSLAYEQYF - TRBV28
CASNLMGDHTGELFF - TRBV7-9
CASSTYLDGRGGRYTF - TRBV7-2
CASSFRRTGSTDTQYF - TRBV5-6
CASSSRAGSSYNEQFF TRBD2 TRBV11-3
CASSLGTLAGELFF - TRBV19
CASSPQGLAGNEQFF TRBD2 TRBV18
CASSRGQAGIDEQFF - TRBV4-3
CATSRDLTATEAFF - TRBV15
CASSQSGSTYNEQFF - TRBV9
CASRPGVHQETQYF - TRBV6-1
CASSSMTGVYNEQFF TRBD1 TRBV7-3
CASSYDGYNEQFF - TRBV5-1
CAWTPDSYGYTF - TRBV30
CASSWTGVNSPLHF TRBD1 TRBV28
CASSYVGRKAFF - TRBV7-2
CASSLPSAETQYF - TRBV7-7
CASTRGEATGELFF - TRBV19
CASSLGGADTEAFF - TRBV28
CAWSRETQYF - TRBV30
CASSYSLAGVVETQYF TRBD2 TRBV6-5
CAAPAASSYNEQFF - TRBV30
CASSDGTVNEKLFF TRBD1 TRBV10-1
CASSGTSGVSSYNEQFF TRBD2 TRBV18
CSVTQGAADTEAFF TRBD1 TRBV29-1
CASSELNYEQYF - TRBV28
CSVTAGGRFAWETQYF TRBD1 TRBV29-1
CASSQTSRGSTDTQYF - TRBV4-1
CASSRRTVRGTEAFF - TRBV5-5
CASSGGPRRVNEQFF - TRBV6-6
CASSLWAGQGAGNTIYF TRBD1 TRBV28
CASREARGLNSPLHF - TRBV2
CASSVTQGAANIQYF TRBD1 TRBV5-6
CAISESGGFPSGNTIYF - TRBV10-3
CASSPQGESYNEQFF - TRBV18
CAAYSNTEAFF - TRBV25-1
CASSLGGRAYDTQYF TRBD2 TRBV7-3
CASSPEGNRANQPQHF - TRBV27
CASSLAVDWGQGYEQYF TRBD1 TRBV5-1
CASSLVVDQETQYF - TRBV5-1
CASSPIAGTLANTGELFF - TRBV7-9
CAIALDLRDTQYF - TRBV5-4
CASNVRAWNTGELFF - TRBV11-2
CATTWGPSPPGELGKNIQYF - TRBV2
CASSLALSLGKQTQYF - TRBV7-6
CIASGRIGELFF TRBD2 TRBV7-9
CASSLAPRQETQYF - TRBV5-5
CASSLDPGNTIYF - TRBV7-3
CASRLDRYTEAFF - TRBV28
CASSYGWTTGGGYTF - TRBV6-6